This T cell receptor (beta chain) was captured in a study of T cell responses to AZD1222 COVID-19 vaccine. Produced via immunoSEQ multiplex PCR; TCRdb's table is partial and in-frame only. The sample records around 150,000 clones, around 92% being singletons. The germline V gene encodes CDR1 KGHDR and CDR2 SFDVKD. V lost 3 bases to trimming and J lost 5 bases, with 16 bases between them. The CDR3 contains 16 residues. This receptor was taken from an adult who received the AZD1222 COVID-19 vaccine. The sample consisted of peripheral blood, taken 28 days after the second AZD1222 dose. This chain connects TRBV24-1 to TRBJ2-1, with a tentative D call TRBD2 (6 bases). The CDR3 bases are TGTGCCACCAGTGATCCAGAAGCGGGTAGAAACAATGAGCAGTTCTTC. As protein: CATSDPEAGRNNEQFF.